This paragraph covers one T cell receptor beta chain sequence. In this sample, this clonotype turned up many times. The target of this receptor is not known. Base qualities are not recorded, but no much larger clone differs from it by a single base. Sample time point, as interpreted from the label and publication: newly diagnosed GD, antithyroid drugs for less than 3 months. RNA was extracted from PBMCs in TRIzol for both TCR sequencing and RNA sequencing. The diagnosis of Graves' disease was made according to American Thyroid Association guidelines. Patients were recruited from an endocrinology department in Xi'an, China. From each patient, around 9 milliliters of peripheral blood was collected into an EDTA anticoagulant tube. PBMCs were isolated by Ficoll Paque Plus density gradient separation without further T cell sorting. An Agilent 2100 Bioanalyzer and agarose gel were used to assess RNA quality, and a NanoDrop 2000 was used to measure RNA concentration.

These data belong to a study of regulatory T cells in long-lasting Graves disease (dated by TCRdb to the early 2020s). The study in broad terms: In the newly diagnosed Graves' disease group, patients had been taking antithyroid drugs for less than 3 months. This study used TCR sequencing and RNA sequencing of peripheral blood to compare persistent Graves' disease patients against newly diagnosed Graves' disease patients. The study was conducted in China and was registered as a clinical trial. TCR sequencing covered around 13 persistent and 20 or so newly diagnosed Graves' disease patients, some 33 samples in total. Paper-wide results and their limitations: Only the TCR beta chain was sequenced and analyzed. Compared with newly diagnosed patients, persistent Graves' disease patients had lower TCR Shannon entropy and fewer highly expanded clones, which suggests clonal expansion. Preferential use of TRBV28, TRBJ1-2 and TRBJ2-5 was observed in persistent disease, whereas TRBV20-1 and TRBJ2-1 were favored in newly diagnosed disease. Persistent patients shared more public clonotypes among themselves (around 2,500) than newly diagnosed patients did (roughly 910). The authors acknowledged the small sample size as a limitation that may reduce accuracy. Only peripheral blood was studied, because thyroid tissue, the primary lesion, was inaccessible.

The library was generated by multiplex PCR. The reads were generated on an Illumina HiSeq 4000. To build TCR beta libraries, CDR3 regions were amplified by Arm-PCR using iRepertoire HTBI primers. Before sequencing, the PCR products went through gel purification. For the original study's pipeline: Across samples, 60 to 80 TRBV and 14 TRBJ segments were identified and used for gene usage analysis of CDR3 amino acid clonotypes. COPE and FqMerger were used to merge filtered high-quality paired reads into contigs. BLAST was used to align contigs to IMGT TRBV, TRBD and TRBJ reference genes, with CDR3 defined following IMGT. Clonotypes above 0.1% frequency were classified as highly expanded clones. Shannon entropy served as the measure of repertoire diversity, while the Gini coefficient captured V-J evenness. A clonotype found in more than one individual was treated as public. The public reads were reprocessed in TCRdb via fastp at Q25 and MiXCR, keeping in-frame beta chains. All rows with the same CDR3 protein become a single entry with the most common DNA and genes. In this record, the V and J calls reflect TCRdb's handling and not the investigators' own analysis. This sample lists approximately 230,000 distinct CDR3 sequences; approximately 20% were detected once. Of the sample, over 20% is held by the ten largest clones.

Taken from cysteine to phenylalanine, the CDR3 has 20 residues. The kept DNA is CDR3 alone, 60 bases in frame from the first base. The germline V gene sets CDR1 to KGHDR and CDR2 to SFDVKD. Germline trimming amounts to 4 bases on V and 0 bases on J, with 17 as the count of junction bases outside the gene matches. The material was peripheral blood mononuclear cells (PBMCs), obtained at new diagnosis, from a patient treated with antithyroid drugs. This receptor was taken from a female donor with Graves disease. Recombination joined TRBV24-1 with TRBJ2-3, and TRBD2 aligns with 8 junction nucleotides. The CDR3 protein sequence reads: CATSDPIRAGDGTSTDTQYF. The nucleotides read TGTGCCACCAGTGACCCAATCAGAGCGGGAGACGGAACTAGCACAGATACGCAGTATTTT.